A selection of T cell receptor beta chains follows, all from one sample in a study of cytotoxic CD8 clonotypes in ibrutinib-treated CLL. Libraries were prepared by immunoSEQ multiplex PCR; TCRdb keeps only in-frame clonotypes and omits some of them. The sample carries 150,000 to 200,000 clones, more than 70% recorded once. This material consisted of PBMCs, taken at disease progression, from a patient treated with ibrutinib. The receptors were sampled from a human donor with chronic lymphocytic leukemia. CDR3s include the opening cysteine and the closing phenylalanine or tryptophan. The order of the fields is V gene, D gene, J gene, clone size, CDR3 protein, CDR3 DNA. D genes are given only for firm matches. Size is omitted from some rows. Given values are once, few, many or a class for expanded clones.

V: TRBV9; D: NA; J: TRBJ2-7; size: NA; CDR3: CASSVDLRLASDEQYF; DNA: TGTGCCAGCAGCGTAGATCTTCGGCTGGCTTCGGACGAGCAGTACTTC
V: TRBV7-2; D: NA; J: TRBJ2-1; size: NA; CDR3: CASTRDGTRNEQFF; DNA: TGTGCCAGCACGCGGGACGGAACTCGCAATGAGCAGTTCTTC
V: TRBV28; D: TRBD2; J: TRBJ2-1; size: NA; CDR3: CASSLPPYVLAGETSSNEQFF; DNA: TGTGCCAGCAGTTTACCCCCGTATGTGCTAGCGGGAGAGACGTCCAGCAATGAGCAGTTCTTC
V: TRBV4-2; D: NA; J: TRBJ2-5; size: NA; CDR3: CASSQISREETQYF; DNA: TGTGCCAGCAGCCAAATCTCGCGGGAAGAGACCCAGTACTTC
V: TRBV2; D: TRBD2; J: TRBJ2-7; size: NA; CDR3: CAIGLAGDIYEQYF; DNA: TGTGCCATAGGACTAGCGGGAGATATATACGAGCAGTACTTC
V: TRBV28; D: NA; J: TRBJ1-1; size: NA; CDR3: CASSSRVTEAFF; DNA: TGTGCCAGCAGTTCCAGGGTAACTGAAGCTTTCTTT
V: TRBV28; D: NA; J: TRBJ2-7; size: NA; CDR3: CASSGTANYVTEQYF; DNA: TGTGCCAGTTCTGGGACCGCGAACTACGTAACGGAGCAGTACTTC
V: TRBV28; D: NA; J: TRBJ2-7; size: NA; CDR3: CASSLRGYEQYF; DNA: TGTGCCAGCTCACTCCGGGGCTACGAGCAGTACTTC
V: TRBV10-2; D: TRBD2; J: TRBJ2-1; size: few; CDR3: CASSLGLDVSVDEQFF; DNA: TGCGCCAGCAGCTTAGGACTAGATGTTTCGGTTGATGAGCAGTTCTTC
V: TRBV19; D: TRBD1; J: TRBJ1-2; size: NA; CDR3: CASMVRGRESGYTF; DNA: TGTGCCAGTATGGTGAGGGGGCGCGAGAGTGGCTACACCTTC
V: TRBV2; D: TRBD1; J: TRBJ2-7; size: few; CDR3: CAGSGDRDYEQYF; DNA: TGTGCCGGCTCTGGGGACAGGGACTACGAGCAGTACTTC
V: TRBV6-5; D: NA; J: TRBJ1-2; size: NA; CDR3: CASSYSGRVSGYTF; DNA: TGTGCCAGCAGTTACTCCGGGCGAGTAAGTGGCTACACCTTC
V: TRBV6-1; D: NA; J: TRBJ1-1; size: NA; CDR3: CASSDTGPNTEAFF; DNA: TGTGCCAGCAGTGATACAGGCCCTAACACTGAAGCTTTCTTT
V: TRBV19; D: NA; J: TRBJ2-1; size: NA; CDR3: CASRGLPSYNEQFF; DNA: TGTGCCAGTAGGGGACTGCCGTCCTACAATGAGCAGTTCTTC
V: TRBV21-1; D: NA; J: TRBJ1-1; size: NA; CDR3: CASSRGRRVLNEAFF; DNA: TGTGCCAGCAGCAGGGGGCGACGGGTCTTAAATGAAGCTTTCTTT
V: TRBV7-2; D: TRBD1; J: TRBJ1-1; size: NA; CDR3: CASSLDRSRGAFF; DNA: TGTGCCAGCAGCTTGGACAGGTCCCGGGGAGCTTTCTTT
V: TRBV5-1; D: NA; J: TRBJ2-7; size: NA; CDR3: CASSLGVGSYEQYF; DNA: TGCGCCAGCAGCTTAGGCGTGGGTTCCTACGAGCAGTACTTC
V: TRBV4-1; D: TRBD1; J: TRBJ2-7; size: NA; CDR3: CASSQEVGQGSYEQYF; DNA: TGCGCCAGCAGCCAAGAAGTCGGACAGGGAAGCTACGAGCAGTACTTC
V: TRBV7-9; D: NA; J: TRBJ2-5; size: NA; CDR3: CASSFIGGETQYF; DNA: TGTGCCAGCAGCTTTATAGGGGGAGAGACCCAGTACTTC
V: TRBV25-1; D: NA; J: TRBJ2-3; size: NA; CDR3: CASSEFLQGLRDTQYF; DNA: TGTGCCAGCAGTGAATTCCTCCAGGGGTTACGAGATACGCAGTATTTT
V: TRBV6-5; D: NA; J: TRBJ1-2; size: NA; CDR3: CASSGSNYGYTF; DNA: TGTGCCAGCAGCGGCAGCAACTATGGCTACACCTTC
V: TRBV9; D: NA; J: TRBJ1-2; size: NA; CDR3: CASSVGPGRGEGYTF; DNA: TGTGCCAGCAGCGTAGGTCCGGGCCGGGGGGAAGGCTACACCTTC
V: TRBV14; D: NA; J: TRBJ2-7; size: NA; CDR3: CASSHEGLRQYF; DNA: TGTGCCAGCAGCCATGAGGGCTTAAGGCAGTACTTC
V: TRBV6-1; D: NA; J: TRBJ2-6; size: few; CDR3: CASSEASGSGANVLTF; DNA: TGTGCCAGCAGTGAAGCGTCGGGTTCTGGGGCCAACGTCCTGACTTTC
V: TRBV28; D: TRBD1; J: TRBJ2-7; size: NA; CDR3: CATLAPYRDSSYEQYF; DNA: TGTGCCACCCTTGCGCCTTATAGGGACAGCTCCTACGAGCAGTACTTC
V: TRBV29-1; D: NA; J: TRBJ1-5; size: NA; CDR3: CSVKDTNQPQHF; DNA: TGCAGCGTTAAGGACACTAATCAGCCCCAGCATTTT
V: TRBV5-4; D: NA; J: TRBJ1-2; size: NA; CDR3: CASSLDALNYGYTF; DNA: TGTGCCAGCAGCTTGGATGCTCTTAACTATGGCTACACCTTC
V: TRBV5-6; D: NA; J: TRBJ2-1; size: NA; CDR3: CASSLGMGKDEQFF; DNA: TGTGCCAGCAGCTTGGGCATGGGTAAGGATGAGCAGTTCTTC
V: TRBV30; D: NA; J: TRBJ1-2; size: NA; CDR3: CAGGRVGMNGYTF; DNA: TGTGCCGGAGGGCGTGTGGGGATGAATGGCTACACCTTC
V: TRBV5-8; D: TRBD2; J: TRBJ2-2; size: NA; CDR3: CASSSPRLAGVPGELFF; DNA: TGTGCCAGCAGCTCCCCAAGACTAGCGGGAGTTCCCGGGGAGCTGTTTTTT
V: TRBV19; D: NA; J: TRBJ1-4; size: NA; CDR3: CASSNTENEKLFF; DNA: TGTGCCAGTAGTAACACAGAAAATGAAAAACTGTTTTTT
V: TRBV6-6; D: NA; J: TRBJ1-5; size: NA; CDR3: CASRNRGNQPQHF; DNA: TGTGCCAGCAGAAACAGGGGCAATCAGCCCCAGCATTTT
V: TRBV10-3; D: NA; J: TRBJ1-1; size: once; CDR3: CAIRDGLNTEAFF; DNA: TGTGCCATCAGGGACGGGTTAAACACTGAAGCTTTCTTT
V: TRBV5-1; D: NA; J: TRBJ1-3; size: NA; CDR3: CASSLSQGSRTRTIYF; DNA: TGCGCCAGCAGTTTATCCCAGGGATCTCGTACGCGCACCATATATTTT
V: TRBV2; D: NA; J: TRBJ1-3; size: NA; CDR3: CASSGGISGNTIYF; DNA: TGTGCCAGCAGTGGGGGCATCTCTGGAAACACCATATATTTT
V: TRBV10-3; D: NA; J: TRBJ2-7; size: NA; CDR3: CAIKPGLETYEQYF; DNA: TGTGCCATCAAGCCGGGACTGGAGACTTACGAGCAGTACTTC
V: TRBV5-1; D: TRBD1; J: TRBJ1-3; size: NA; CDR3: CASSYSTGPSGNTIYF; DNA: TGCGCCAGCAGCTATTCGACAGGGCCCTCTGGAAACACCATATATTTT
V: TRBV27; D: TRBD2; J: TRBJ2-1; size: NA; CDR3: CASSGISGRDEGEQFF; DNA: TGTGCCAGCAGTGGGATTAGCGGGAGGGACGAGGGTGAGCAGTTCTTC
V: TRBV11-3; D: TRBD1; J: TRBJ2-7; size: NA; CDR3: CASSLAWTGGRREQYF; DNA: TGTGCCAGCAGCTTAGCTTGGACAGGCGGCCGGCGAGAGCAGTACTTC
V: TRBV6-5; D: NA; J: TRBJ1-5; size: NA; CDR3: CASSHKANPNQPQHF; DNA: TGTGCCAGCAGTCACAAGGCCAACCCCAATCAGCCCCAGCATTTT
V: TRBV11-2; D: NA; J: TRBJ2-3; size: NA; CDR3: CASSLEVRSTDTQYF; DNA: TGTGCCAGCAGCTTAGAGGTCAGAAGCACAGATACGCAGTATTTT